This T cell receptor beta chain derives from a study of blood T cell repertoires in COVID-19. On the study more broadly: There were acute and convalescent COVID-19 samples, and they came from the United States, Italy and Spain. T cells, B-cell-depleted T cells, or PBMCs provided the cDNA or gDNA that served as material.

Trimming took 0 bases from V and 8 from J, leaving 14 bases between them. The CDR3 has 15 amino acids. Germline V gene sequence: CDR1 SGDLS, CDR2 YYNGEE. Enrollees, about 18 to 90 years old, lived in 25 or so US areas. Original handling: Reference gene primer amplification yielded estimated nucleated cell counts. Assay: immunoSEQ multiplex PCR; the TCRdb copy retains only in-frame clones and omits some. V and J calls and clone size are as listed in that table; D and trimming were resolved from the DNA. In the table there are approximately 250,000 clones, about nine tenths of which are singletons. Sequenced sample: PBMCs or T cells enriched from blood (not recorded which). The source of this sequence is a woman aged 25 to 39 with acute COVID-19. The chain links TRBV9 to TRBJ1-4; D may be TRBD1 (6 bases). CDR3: CASSVGARGGEKLFF. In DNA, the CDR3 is TGTGCCAGCAGCGTAGGGGCCAGGGGCGGGGAAAAACTGTTTTTT.